The rows below give T cell receptor beta chains drawn from one sample of a study of T cell repertoires in cytomegalovirus infection. TCRdb itself ran the reads through MiXCR, one entry per CDR3 protein. The repertoire holds 75,000 to 95,000 distinct CDR3 sequences, with 40% to 50% as singletons. These TCRs' antigens remain unknown. The specimen was CD8+ T cells from cultured PBMCs, collected from culture after CMV antigen stimulation. The receptors stem from a human donor in good health (CMV status not recorded). Some clones in this sample may be carry-over from other donors' samples. Both conserved end residues are part of each CDR3.

TRBV7-9,CASSLSRPNTGELFF
TRBV27,CASSPPGTGIETQYF
TRBV5-6,CASSLYQGSYGYTF
TRBV5-1,CASSSSTGSDTGELFF
TRBV6-1,CASSASGDYNEQFF
TRBV20-1,CSARVRPDRPIGTDTQYF
TRBV27,CASSPTRVGFAEAFF
TRBV11-2,CASSFWTSGPSNTGELFF
TRBV7-9,CASSLVSGSGNEQFF
TRBV5-1,CASSLAGKANTEAFF
TRBV11-2,CASSLGQGIGEQYF
TRBV6-6,CASSYSRPPYSGNTIYF
TRBV20-1,CSASEAHYEQYF
TRBV6-1,CASSEQGGNQPQHF
TRBV28,CASSLAGTNTGELFF
TRBV7-2,CASSSLEGSLRRGYTF
TRBV11-2,CASSLDPRGGVVGELFF
TRBV7-6,CASSLAPSPYNEQFF
TRBV28,CASSLSAAGGGIDTQYF